This T cell receptor beta chain was observed in a study of Ad26.COV2.S vaccination and SARS-CoV-2 variants. Study-wide background: Enrolled in COV1001, the donor was in the Ad26.COV2.S trial arm, which received the vaccine. Regarding the study as a whole: The study found higher spike-specific TCR breadth in vaccine than placebo recipients. Spike-specific responses of CD8+ and CD4+ T cells were reported to display substantial breadth after vaccination.

Regarding treatment: roughly 20 received Ad26.COV2.S at low or high dose, single or two shots; roughly five received placebo; per-sample allocation not given. All samples were drawn on day 63, counting from the first vaccine or placebo injection. A note on this clone: Its antigen remains unidentified.

Here immunoSEQ multiplex PCR was the method, and the copy in TCRdb shows in-frame clones only, minus some. The data hold roughly 350,000 clones, with roughly 84% observed a single time. The clonotype originates from a person aged 18-60 years who received the Ad26.COV2.S COVID-19 vaccine or a placebo. Sequenced here: peripheral blood, sampled in a trial of Ad26.COV2.S vaccine versus placebo.

For the CDR3, the DNA is TGTGCCAGCAAGGAAGTAGGGGATTTTAAGAATCAGCCCCAGCATTTT. Its protein product is CASKEVGDFKNQPQHF. This chain links TRBV27 with TRBJ1-5, with D possibly being TRBD1 (5 bases). The CDR3 extends over 16 amino acids. V was cut by 7 bases and J by 4 bases, with 20 bases left in between. Germline CDR1 is MNHEY and CDR2 is SMNVEV (reference sequence).